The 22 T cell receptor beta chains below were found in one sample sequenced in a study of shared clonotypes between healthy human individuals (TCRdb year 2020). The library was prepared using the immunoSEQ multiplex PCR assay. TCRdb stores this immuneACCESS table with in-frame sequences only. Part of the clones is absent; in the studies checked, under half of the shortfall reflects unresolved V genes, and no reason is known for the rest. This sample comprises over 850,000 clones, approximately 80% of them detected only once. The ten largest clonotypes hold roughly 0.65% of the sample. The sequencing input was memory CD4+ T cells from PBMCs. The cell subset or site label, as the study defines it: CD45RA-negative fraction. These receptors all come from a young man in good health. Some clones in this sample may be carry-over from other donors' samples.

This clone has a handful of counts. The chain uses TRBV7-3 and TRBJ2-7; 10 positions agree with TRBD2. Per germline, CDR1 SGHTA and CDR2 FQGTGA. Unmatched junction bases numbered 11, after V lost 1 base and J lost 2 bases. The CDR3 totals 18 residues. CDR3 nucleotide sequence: TGTGCCAGCAGCTTAAAGGCTAGCGGGAGCGGTAACCCCTACGAGCAGTACTTC. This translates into CASSLKASGSGNPYEQYF.

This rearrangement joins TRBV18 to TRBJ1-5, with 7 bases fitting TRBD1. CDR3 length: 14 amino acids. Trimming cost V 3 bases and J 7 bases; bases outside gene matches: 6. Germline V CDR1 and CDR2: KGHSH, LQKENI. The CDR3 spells CASSPTGERQPQHF. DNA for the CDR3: TGTGCCAGCTCACCCACAGGGGAGAGGCAGCCCCAGCATTTT. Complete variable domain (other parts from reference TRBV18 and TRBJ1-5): NAGVMQNPRHLVRRRGQEARLRCSPMKGHSHVYWYRQLPEEGLKFMVYLQKENIIDESGMPKERFSAEFPKEGPSILRIQQVVRGDSAAYFCASSPTGERQPQHFGDGTRLSIL.

The DNA of the CDR3 is TGTGCCAGCAGTTATTGGGGGGTGGGGGCCACAGATACGCAGTATTTT. Translating it yields CASSYWGVGATDTQYF. This chain links TRBV6-6 with TRBJ2-3, with D tentatively TRBD1 or TRBD2 (6 bases each). Trimming took 3 bases from V and 2 from J, leaving 15 bases between them. The CDR3 covers 16 residues. The germline gives CDR1 MNHNY, CDR2 SVGAGI (reference sequence).

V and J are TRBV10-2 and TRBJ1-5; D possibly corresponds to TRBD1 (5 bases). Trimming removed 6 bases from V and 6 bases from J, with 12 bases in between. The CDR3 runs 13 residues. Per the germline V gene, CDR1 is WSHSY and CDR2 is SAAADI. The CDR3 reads CASRAGAGQPQHF. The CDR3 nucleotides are TGCGCCAGCAGGGCCGGGGCTGGTCAGCCCCAGCATTTT.

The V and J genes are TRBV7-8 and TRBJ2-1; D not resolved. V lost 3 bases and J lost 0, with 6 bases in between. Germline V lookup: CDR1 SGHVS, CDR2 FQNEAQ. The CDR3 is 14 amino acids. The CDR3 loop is CASSFRRSYNEQFF. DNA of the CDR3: TGTGCCAGCAGCTTTAGACGCTCCTACAATGAGCAGTTCTTC.

The CDR3 spells CASSGQGARGTQYF. Written as DNA, the CDR3 is TGTGCCAGCAGCGGACAGGGGGCAAGAGGGACCCAGTACTTC. The rearrangement links TRBV7-9 to TRBJ2-5; 11 bases match TRBD1. CDR3 size: 14 residues. The junction had 6 bases not matched to a gene; V was cut back by 5 bases and J by 7 bases. Germline loops: CDR1 SEHNR, CDR2 FQNEAQ (reference sequence). Drawing the rest from reference TRBV7-9 and TRBJ2-5, the complete variable domain is DTGVSQNPRHKITKRGQNVTFRCDPISEHNRLYWYRQTLGQGPEFLTYFQNEAQLEKSRLLSDRFSAERPKGSFSTLEIQRTEQGDSAMYLCASSGQGARGTQYFGPGTRLLVL.

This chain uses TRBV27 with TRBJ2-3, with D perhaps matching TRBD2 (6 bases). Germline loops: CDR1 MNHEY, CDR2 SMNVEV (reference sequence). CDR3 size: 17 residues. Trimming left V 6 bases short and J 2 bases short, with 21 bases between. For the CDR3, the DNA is TGTGCCAGCAGCCGACGGCTAGCGCTCACCCTCACAGATACGCAGTATTTT. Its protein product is CASSRRLALTLTDTQYF.

For the CDR3, the DNA is TGTGCCAGCAGTCGGACAGGGTCTGGAAACACCATATATTTT. Translation: CASSRTGSGNTIYF. This chain connects TRBV28 to TRBJ1-3; 8 bases agree with TRBD1. CDR3 length: 14 amino acids. Germline V CDR1 and CDR2: MDHEN, SYDVKM. J was trimmed by 1 base and V by 5 bases; bases with no gene match: 1. The variable domain in full, with the rest retrieved from reference TRBV28 and TRBJ1-3, is DVKVTQSSRYLVKRTGEKVFLECVQDMDHENMFWYRQDPGLGLRLIYFSYDVKMKEKGDIPEGYSVSREKKERFSLILESASTNQTSMYLCASSRTGSGNTIYFGEGSWLTVV.

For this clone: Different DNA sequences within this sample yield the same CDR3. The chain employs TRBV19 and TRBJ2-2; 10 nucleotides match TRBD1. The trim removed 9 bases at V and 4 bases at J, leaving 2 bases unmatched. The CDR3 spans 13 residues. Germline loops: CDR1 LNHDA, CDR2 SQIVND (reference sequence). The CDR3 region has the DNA TGTGCCAGCGGACAGGGGGTCACCGGGGAGCTGTTTTTT. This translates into CASGQGVTGELFF.

CDR3 sequence reads: CASSIGQVYQPQHF. CDR3 DNA: TGTGCCAGTAGTATAGGACAGGTTTATCAGCCCCAGCATTTT. The V call is TRBV19, the J call TRBJ1-5, with a possible D match to TRBD1 (6 bases). V was trimmed by 1 base and J by 5 bases, leaving 9 bases between them. Germline V gene data show CDR1 as LNHDA and CDR2 as SQIVND (reference sequence). CDR3 length: 14 residues.

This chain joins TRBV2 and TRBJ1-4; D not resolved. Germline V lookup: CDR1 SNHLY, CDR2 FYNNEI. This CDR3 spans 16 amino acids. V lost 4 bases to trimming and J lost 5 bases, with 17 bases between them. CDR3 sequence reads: CASSVEMAPPNEKLFF. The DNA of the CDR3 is TGTGCCAGCAGTGTAGAAATGGCACCTCCAAATGAAAAACTGTTTTTT. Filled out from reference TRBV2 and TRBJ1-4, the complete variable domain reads EPEVTQTPSHQVTQMGQEVILRCVPISNHLYFYWYRQILGQKVEFLVSFYNNEISEKSEIFDDQFSVERPDGSNFTLKIRSTKLEDSAMYFCASSVEMAPPNEKLFFGSGTQLSVL.

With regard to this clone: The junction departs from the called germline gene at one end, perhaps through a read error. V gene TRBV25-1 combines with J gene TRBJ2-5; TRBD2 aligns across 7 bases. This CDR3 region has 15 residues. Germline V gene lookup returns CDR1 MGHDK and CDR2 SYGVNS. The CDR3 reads CASSDLAGDQETQYF. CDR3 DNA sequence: TGTGCCAGCAGTGACCTGGCGGGAGACCAGGAGACCCAGTACTTC.

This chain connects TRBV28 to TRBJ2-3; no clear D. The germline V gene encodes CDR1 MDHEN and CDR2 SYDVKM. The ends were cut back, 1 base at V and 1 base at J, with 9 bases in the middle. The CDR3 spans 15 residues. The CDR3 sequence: CASSLSGLGTDTQYF. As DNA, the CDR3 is TGTGCCAGCAGTTTATCTGGGTTGGGCACAGATACGCAGTATTTT.

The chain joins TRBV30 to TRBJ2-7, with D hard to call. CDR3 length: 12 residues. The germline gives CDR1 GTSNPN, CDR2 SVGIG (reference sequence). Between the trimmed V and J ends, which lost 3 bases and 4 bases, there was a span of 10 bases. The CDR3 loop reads CAWSIGRYEQYF. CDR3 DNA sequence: TGTGCCTGGAGCATAGGCCGTTACGAGCAGTACTTC.

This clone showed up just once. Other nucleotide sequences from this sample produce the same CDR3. The CDR3 region is CASSRDGPYEQYF. The CDR3 DNA sequence: TGCGCCAGCAGCCGGGACGGCCCCTACGAGCAGTACTTC. The chain has TRBV5-1 and TRBJ2-7; D could derive from TRBD1 or TRBD2 (5 bases each). This CDR3 region has 13 residues. Trimming removed 4 bases from V and 2 bases from J, with 10 bases in between. Germline V gene data show CDR1 as SGHRS and CDR2 as YFSETQ. Drawing the rest from reference TRBV5-1 and TRBJ2-7, the complete variable domain is KAGVTQTPRYLIKTRGQQVTLSCSPISGHRSVSWYQQTPGQGLQFLFEYFSETQRNKGNFPGRFSGRQFSNSRSEMNVSTLELGDSALYLCASSRDGPYEQYFGPGTRLTVT.

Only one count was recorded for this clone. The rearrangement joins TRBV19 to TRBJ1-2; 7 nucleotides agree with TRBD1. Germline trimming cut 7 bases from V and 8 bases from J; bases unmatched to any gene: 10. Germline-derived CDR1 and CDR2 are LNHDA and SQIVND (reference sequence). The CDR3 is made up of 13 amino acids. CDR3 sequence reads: CASTPGQDRGYTF. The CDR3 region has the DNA TGTGCCAGTACCCCGGGGCAGGACAGGGGCTACACCTTC.

Written as DNA, the CDR3 is TGTGCCAGCAGTTTCCCCGCGGGACCTGTCTACGAGCAGTACTTC. Translating gives CASSFPAGPVYEQYF. The chain is built from TRBV28 and TRBJ2-7; D perhaps matches TRBD2 (6 bases). CDR3 length equals 15 residues. The V gene lost 3 bases and the J gene lost 3 bases, with 15 bases spanning the gap. The germline V gene has CDR1 MDHEN and CDR2 SYDVKM.

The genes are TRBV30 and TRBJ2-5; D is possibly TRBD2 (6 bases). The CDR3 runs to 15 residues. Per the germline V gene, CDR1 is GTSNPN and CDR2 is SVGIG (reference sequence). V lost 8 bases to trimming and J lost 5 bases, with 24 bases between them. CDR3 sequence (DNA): TGTGCCGGTAATAGCGGACTACCCTACGGGGAGACCCAGTACTTC. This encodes CAGNSGLPYGETQYF.

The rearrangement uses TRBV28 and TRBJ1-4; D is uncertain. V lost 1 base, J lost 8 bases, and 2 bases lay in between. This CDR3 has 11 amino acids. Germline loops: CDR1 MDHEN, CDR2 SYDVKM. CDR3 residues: CASSLLEKLFF. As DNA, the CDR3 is TGTGCCAGCAGTTTATTGGAAAAACTGTTTTTT. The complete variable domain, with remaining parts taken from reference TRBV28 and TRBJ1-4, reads DVKVTQSSRYLVKRTGEKVFLECVQDMDHENMFWYRQDPGLGLRLIYFSYDVKMKEKGDIPEGYSVSREKKERFSLILESASTNQTSMYLCASSLLEKLFFGSGTQLSVL.

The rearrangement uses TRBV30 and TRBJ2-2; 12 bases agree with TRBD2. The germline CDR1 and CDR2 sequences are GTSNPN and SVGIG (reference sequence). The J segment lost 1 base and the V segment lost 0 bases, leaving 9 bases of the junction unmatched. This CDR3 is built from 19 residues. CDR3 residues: CAWSVRILTSGRNTGELFF. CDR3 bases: TGTGCCTGGAGTGTACGAATTTTGACTAGCGGGAGGAACACCGGGGAGCTGTTTTTT.

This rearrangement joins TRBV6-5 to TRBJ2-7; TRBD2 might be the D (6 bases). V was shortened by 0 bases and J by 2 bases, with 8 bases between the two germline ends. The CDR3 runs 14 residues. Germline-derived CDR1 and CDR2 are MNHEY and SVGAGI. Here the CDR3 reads CASSYSAGPYEQYF. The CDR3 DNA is TGTGCCAGCAGTTACTCCGCGGGGCCCTACGAGCAGTACTTC.

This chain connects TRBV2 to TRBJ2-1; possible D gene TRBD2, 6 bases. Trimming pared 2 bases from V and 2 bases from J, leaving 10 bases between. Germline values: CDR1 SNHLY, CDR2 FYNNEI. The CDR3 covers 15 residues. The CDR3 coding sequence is TGTGCCAGCAGTGAAATAGGGAGGACCTACAATGAGCAGTTCTTC. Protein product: CASSEIGRTYNEQFF.